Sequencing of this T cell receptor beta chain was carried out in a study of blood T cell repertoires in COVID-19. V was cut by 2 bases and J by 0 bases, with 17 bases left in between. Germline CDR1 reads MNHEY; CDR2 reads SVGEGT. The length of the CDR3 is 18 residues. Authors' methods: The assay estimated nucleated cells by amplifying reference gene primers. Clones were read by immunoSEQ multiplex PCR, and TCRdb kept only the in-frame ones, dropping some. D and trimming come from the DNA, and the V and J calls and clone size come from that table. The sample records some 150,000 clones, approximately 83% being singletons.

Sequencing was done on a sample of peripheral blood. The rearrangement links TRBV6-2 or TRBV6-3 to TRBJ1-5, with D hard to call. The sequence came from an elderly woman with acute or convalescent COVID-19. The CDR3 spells CASSYRSARKFSNQPQHF. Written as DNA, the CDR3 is TGTGCCAGCAGTTACCGGTCTGCCAGGAAGTTTAGCAATCAGCCCCAGCATTTT.